This T cell receptor (beta chain) was found in a study of shared clonotypes between healthy human individuals. Study conclusions and caveats: Genetic and exposure-history diversity was limited by the small donor number.

Details on this clone: Its antigen is unknown.

Here immunoSEQ multiplex PCR was the method, and the copy in TCRdb shows in-frame clones only, minus some. The sample records nearly 1 million clones, approximately 80% being singletons. Trimming removed 1 base at V and 5 bases at J, with 11 bases between. The germline V gene encodes CDR1 KGHSH and CDR2 LQKENI. The CDR3 spans 15 residues. Adult donors, all healthy and HIV-negative, had no recent acute infections or vaccinations. Every donor, a Caucasian adult, lived in Nashville, Tennessee. Specimen: memory CD4+ T cells sorted from blood. Regarding subset: CD45RA-negative fraction. The V and J genes are TRBV18 and TRBJ2-2, with D perhaps matching TRBD2 (6 bases). The sequence was obtained from a man aged 18 to 35 in good health. CDR3 DNA: TGTGCCAGCTCACCACTAGTCGGGGGAACCGGGGAGCTGTTTTTT. Protein product: CASSPLVGGTGELFF.